This T cell receptor (beta chain) was identified during a study of siplizumab effects on memory and regulatory T cells. As regards this clone: No antigen is known for it.

CDR3 length equals 9 residues. The ends were cut back, 7 bases at V and 6 bases at J, with 4 bases in the middle. CDR1 is SQVTM and CDR2 is ANQGSEA in the germline V gene. The table came from immunoSEQ multiplex PCR; TCRdb's copy has only in-frame clones and leaves some out. The sample includes some 100,000 clones, about 95% of them seen just once. Study observations and caveats: Confirmation that proliferating Tregs from siplizumab cultures had suppressive function was not obtained. Fewer alloreactive sequences mapped to unstimulated CD4+ memory cells under siplizumab. The diversity of naive T cells seemed greater than that of memory cells, and their alloresponse contribution seemed major.

The sequenced sample consisted of Tregs sorted from blood. The rearrangement uses TRBV29-1 and TRBJ1-5, with no clear D. The receptor's source is a human donor in good health. The CDR3 bases are TGCAGCGCGGGTCAGCCCCAGCATTTT. Its translation: CSAGQPQHF. The full variable domain, in which reference TRBV29-1 and TRBJ1-5 provide the parts outside the CDR3, is SAVISQKPSRDICQRGTSLTIQCQVDSQVTMMFWYRQQPGQSLTLIATANQGSEATYESGFVIDKFPISRPNLTFSTLTVSNMSPEDSSIYLCSAGQPQHFGDGTRLSIL.